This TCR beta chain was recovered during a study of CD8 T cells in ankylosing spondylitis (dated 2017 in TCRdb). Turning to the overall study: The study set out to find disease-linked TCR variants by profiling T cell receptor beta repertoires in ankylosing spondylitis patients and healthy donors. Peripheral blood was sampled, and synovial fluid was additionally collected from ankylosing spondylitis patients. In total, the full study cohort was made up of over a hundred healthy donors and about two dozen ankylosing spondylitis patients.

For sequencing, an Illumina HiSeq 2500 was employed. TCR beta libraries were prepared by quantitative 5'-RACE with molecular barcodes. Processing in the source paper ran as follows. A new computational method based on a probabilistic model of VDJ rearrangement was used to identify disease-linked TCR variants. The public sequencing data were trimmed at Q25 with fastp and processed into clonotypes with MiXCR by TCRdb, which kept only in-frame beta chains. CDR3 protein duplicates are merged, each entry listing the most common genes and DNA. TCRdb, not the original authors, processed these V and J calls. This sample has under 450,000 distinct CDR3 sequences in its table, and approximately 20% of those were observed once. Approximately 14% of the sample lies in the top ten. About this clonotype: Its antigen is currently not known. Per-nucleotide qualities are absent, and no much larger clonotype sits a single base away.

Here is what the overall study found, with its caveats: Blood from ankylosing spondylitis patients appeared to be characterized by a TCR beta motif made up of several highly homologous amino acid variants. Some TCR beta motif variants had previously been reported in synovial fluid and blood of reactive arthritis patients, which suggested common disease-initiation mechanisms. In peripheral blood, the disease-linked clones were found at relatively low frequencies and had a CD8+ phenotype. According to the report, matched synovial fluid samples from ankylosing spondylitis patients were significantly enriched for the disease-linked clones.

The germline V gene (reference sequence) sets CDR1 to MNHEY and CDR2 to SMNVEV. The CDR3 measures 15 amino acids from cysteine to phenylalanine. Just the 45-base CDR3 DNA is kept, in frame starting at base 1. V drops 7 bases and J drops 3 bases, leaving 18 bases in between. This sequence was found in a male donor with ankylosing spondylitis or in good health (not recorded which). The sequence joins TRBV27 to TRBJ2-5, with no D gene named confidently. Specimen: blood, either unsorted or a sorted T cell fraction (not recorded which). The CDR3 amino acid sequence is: CASKIGGPSEETQYF. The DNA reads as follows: TGTGCCAGCAAAATAGGTGGCCCCTCCGAAGAGACCCAGTACTTC.